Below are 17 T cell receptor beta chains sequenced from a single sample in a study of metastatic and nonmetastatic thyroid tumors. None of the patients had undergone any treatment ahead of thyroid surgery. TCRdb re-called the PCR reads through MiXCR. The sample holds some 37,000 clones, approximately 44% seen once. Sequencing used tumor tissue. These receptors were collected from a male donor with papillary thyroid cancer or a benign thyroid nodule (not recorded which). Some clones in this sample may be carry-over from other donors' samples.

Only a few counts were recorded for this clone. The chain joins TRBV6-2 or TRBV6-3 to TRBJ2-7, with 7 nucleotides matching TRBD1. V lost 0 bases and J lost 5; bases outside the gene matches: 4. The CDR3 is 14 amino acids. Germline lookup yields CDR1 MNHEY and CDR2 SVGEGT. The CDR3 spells CASSYSGTDHEQYF. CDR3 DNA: TGTGCCAGCAGTTACTCGGGGACAGACCACGAGCAGTACTTC.

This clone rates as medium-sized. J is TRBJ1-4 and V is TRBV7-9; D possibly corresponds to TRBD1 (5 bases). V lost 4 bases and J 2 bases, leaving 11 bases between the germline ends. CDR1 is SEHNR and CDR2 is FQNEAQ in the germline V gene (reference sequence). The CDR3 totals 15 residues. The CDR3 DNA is TGTGCCAGCAGCTCCGGACAAGCTACTAATGAAAAACTGTTTTTT. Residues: CASSSGQATNEKLFF.

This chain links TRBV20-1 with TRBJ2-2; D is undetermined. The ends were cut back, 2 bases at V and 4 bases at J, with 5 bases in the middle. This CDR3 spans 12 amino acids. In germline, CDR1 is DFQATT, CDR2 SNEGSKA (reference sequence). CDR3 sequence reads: CSARLVTGELFF. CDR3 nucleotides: TGCAGTGCTAGACTAGTCACCGGGGAGCTGTTTTTT.

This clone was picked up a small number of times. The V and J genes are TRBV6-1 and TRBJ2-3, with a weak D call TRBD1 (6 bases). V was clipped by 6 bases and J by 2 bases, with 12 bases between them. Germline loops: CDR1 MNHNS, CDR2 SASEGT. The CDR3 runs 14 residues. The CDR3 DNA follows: TGTGCCAGCAGGAAACAGGGCAACACAGATACGCAGTATTTT. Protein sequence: CASRKQGNTDTQYF.

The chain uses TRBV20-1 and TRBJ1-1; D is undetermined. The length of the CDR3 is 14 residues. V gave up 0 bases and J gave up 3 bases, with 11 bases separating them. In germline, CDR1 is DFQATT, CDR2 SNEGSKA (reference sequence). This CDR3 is CSARDPDSDTEAFF. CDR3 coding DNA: TGCAGTGCTAGAGACCCCGACTCGGACACTGAAGCTTTCTTT.

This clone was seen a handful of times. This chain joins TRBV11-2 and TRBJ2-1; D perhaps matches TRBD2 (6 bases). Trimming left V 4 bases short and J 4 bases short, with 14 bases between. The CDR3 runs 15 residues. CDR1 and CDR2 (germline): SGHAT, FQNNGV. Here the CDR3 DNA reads TGTGCCAGCAGCTCTCGCCGACGGGAGTACAATGAGCAGTTCTTC. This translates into CASSSRRREYNEQFF.

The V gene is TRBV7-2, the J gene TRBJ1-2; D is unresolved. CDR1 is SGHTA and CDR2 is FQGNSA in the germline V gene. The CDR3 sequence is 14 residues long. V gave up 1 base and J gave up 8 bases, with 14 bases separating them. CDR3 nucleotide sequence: TGTGCCAGCAGCTTAGATGTCCCCACGCGGGGCTACACCTTC. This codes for CASSLDVPTRGYTF.

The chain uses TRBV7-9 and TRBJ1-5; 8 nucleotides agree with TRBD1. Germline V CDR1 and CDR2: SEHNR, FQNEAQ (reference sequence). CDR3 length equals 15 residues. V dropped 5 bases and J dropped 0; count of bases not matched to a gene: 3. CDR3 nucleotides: TGTGCCAGCAGCACGGACAGGGATAGCAATCAGCCCCAGCATTTT. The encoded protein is CASSTDRDSNQPQHF.

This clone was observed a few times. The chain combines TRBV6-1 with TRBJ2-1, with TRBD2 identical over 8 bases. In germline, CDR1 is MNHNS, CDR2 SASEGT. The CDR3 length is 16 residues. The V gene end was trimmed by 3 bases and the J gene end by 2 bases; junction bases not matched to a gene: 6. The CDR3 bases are TGTGCCAGCAGTGATGCAGCGGGGGATCCCTACAATGAGCAGTTCTTC. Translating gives CASSDAAGDPYNEQFF.

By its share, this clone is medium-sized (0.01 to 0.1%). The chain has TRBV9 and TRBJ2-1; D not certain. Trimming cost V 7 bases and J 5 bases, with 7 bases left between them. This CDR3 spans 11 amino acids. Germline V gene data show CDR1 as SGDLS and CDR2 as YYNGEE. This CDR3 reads CASGRNNEQFF. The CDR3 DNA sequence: TGTGCCAGCGGCAGGAACAATGAGCAGTTCTTC.

CDR3 bases: TGCAGTGCTAGGGAACCAGATACGCAGTATTTT. This gives the protein CSAREPDTQYF. V usage is TRBV20-1 and J usage is TRBJ2-3, with unresolved D. The CDR3 is made up of 11 amino acids. Germline V gene lookup returns CDR1 DFQATT and CDR2 SNEGSKA (reference sequence). The V end was cut by 3 bases, the J end by 4 bases, with 5 bases between.

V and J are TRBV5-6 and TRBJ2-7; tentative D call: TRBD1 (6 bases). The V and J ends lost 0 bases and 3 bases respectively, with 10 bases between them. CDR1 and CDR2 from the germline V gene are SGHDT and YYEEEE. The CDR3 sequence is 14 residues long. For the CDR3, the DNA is TGTGCCAGCAGCTTGGGACAGGCGAACTACGAGCAGTACTTC. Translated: CASSLGQANYEQYF.

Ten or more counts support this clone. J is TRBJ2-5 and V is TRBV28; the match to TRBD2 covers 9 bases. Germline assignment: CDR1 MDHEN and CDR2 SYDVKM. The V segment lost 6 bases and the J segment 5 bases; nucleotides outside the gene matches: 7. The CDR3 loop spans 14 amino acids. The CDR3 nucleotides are TGTGCCAGCAGCGTAGCGGGAGACCGCGAGACCCAGTACTTC. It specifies CASSVAGDRETQYF.

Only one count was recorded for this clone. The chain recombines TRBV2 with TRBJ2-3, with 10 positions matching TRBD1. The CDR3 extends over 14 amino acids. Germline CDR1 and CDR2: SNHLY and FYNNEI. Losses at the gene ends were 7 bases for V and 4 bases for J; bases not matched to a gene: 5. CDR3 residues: CASMRDRGADTQYF. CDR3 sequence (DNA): TGTGCCAGCATGAGGGACAGGGGCGCAGATACGCAGTATTTT.

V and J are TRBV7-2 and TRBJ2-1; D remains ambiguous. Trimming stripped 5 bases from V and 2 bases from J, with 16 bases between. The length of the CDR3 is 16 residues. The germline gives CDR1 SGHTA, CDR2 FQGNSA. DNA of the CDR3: TGTGCCAGCAGCCGGGTAGGCGGCCCACCCTACAATGAGCAGTTCTTC. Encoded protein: CASSRVGGPPYNEQFF.

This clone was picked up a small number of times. Here the CDR3 reads CASSPQTGPYEQYF. CDR3 DNA: TGTGCCAGCAGCCCTCAGACAGGTCCCTACGAGCAGTACTTC. The chain employs TRBV12-3 or TRBV12-4 and TRBJ2-7; D perhaps matches TRBD1 (6 bases). V dropped 6 bases and J dropped 2 bases, with 14 bases sitting between them. This CDR3 is 14 amino acids long.

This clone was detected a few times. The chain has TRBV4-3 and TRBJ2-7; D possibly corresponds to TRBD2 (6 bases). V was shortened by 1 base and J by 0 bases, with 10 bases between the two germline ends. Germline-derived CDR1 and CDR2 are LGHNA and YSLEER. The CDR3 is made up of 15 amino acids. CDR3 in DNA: TGCGCCAGCAGCCAAGTAGCGGACTACTCCTACGAGCAGTACTTC. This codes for CASSQVADYSYEQYF.